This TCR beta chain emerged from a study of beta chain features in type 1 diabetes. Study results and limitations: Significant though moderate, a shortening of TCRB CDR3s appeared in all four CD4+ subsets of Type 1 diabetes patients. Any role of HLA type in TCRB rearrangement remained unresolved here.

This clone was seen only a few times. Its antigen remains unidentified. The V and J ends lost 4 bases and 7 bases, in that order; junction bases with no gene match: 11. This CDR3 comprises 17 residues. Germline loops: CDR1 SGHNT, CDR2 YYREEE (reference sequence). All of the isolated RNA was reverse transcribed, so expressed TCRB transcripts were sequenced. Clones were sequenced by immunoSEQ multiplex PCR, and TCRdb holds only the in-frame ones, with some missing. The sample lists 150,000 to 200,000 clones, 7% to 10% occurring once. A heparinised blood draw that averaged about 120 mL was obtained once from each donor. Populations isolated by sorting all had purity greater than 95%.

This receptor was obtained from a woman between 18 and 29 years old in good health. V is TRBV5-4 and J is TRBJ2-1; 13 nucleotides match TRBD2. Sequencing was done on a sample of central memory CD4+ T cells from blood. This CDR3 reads CASSPGTSGVYGNEQFF. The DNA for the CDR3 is TGTGCCAGCAGCCCCGGGACTAGCGGGGTATATGGAAATGAGCAGTTCTTC.